This T cell receptor (beta chain) appears in the sequencing data of a study of CD8+ T cells in alopecia areata. RNA was extracted and reverse transcribed into cDNA as the sequencing template. Clones were read by immunoSEQ multiplex PCR, and TCRdb kept only the in-frame ones, dropping some. The sample lists 100,000 to 150,000 clones, more than 40% seen once, with around a sixth in the top ten. This specimen was CD8+ T cells sorted from blood, taken at week 0. This receptor was identified in a human donor with alopecia areata.

Written as DNA, the CDR3 is TGTGCCAGCAGCCCCCCGGGGGGACTAGAAGAGCAGTACTTC. This encodes CASSPPGGLEEQYF. The chain joins TRBV7-9 to TRBJ2-7, with 8 bases lining up with TRBD2. CDR3 length: 14 residues. With 5 bases clipped from V and 7 bases from J, the junction kept 10 bases outside the gene matches. Germline V gives CDR1 SEHNR, CDR2 FQNEAQ (reference sequence).